A selection of T cell receptor beta chains follows, all from one sample in a study of regulatory T cells in long-lasting Graves disease. A single record per CDR3 protein comes from TCRdb applying MiXCR to the multiplex PCR reads. The sample has approximately 390,000 distinct CDR3 sequences, about a sixth seen once. These data are also associated with another study on T cells in Graves' hyperthyroidism and ophthalmopathy.

This sample comprised peripheral blood mononuclear cells (PBMCs), obtained at new diagnosis, from a patient treated with antithyroid drugs. The receptors shown here come from a woman younger than 35 with Graves disease. Each CDR3 is given with its conserved first and last residue. A D gene is named only where the DNA matches it firmly. A row's size may be missing; if present it is once, few, many or a size class.

CDR3 protein	CDR3 DNA	V gene	J gene	D gene	clone size
CAWSEQGNQPQHF	TGTGCCTGGAGTGAGCAGGGGAATCAGCCCCAGCATTTT	TRBV30	TRBJ1-5	-	many
CASSPPSGGAYEQYF	TGTGCCAGCAGTCCTCCTAGCGGGGGGGCCTACGAGCAGTACTTC	TRBV2	TRBJ2-7	TRBD2	many
CAWRQLNTGELFF	TGTGCCTGGAGACAGTTGAACACCGGGGAGCTGTTTTTT	TRBV30	TRBJ2-2	-	many
CASLSGRAGGDEQFF	TGCGCCAGCTTAAGCGGGAGGGCCGGTGGGGATGAGCAGTTCTTC	TRBV5-1	TRBJ2-1	TRBD2	few
CASSAGTSAYNEQFF	TGCGCCAGCAGCGCCGGGACTAGCGCCTACAATGAGCAGTTCTTC	TRBV5-1	TRBJ2-1	TRBD2	many
CASSPGAEAFF	TGTGCCAGCAGTCCAGGGGCTGAAGCTTTCTTT	TRBV12-3/TRBV12-4	TRBJ1-1	-	many
CASSQAVDTTNEKLFF	TGTGCCAGCAGCCAAGCGGTGGATACAACTAATGAAAAACTGTTTTTT	TRBV4-2	TRBJ1-4	-	-
CASSESNSGGFTDTQYF	TGCGCCAGCAGTGAGTCCAATAGCGGAGGGTTCACAGATACGCAGTATTTT	TRBV10-1	TRBJ2-3	-	-
CAWSFTRTHSYNSPLHF	TGTGCCTGGAGTTTCACAAGGACCCACTCCTATAATTCACCCCTCCACTTT	TRBV30	TRBJ1-6	-	few
CASSHPPQGGDTEAFF	TGCGCCAGCAGCCATCCACCTCAGGGGGGGGACACTGAAGCTTTCTTT	TRBV4-1	TRBJ1-1	TRBD1	few
CASSPPGGGYGYTF	TGTGCCAGCAGCCCCCCGGGGGGTGGCTATGGCTACACCTTC	TRBV14	TRBJ1-2	-	-
CSVHLTSSVTGELFF	TGCAGCGTCCACCTTACTAGCTCTGTCACCGGGGAGCTGTTTTTT	TRBV29-1	TRBJ2-2	-	-